This TCR beta chain was sequenced for a study of T cells in Graves' hyperthyroidism and ophthalmopathy. Findings and limits, study-wide: Most expanded thyroid clonotypes above 0.001 also appeared in blood. Stable hyperthyroidism was told apart from ophthalmopathy by a model built on 13 V-J features.

On this clonotype: What it recognizes is unknown. A read error is possible here, since a much larger clone lies one base away.

Any patient presenting with uncontrolled infection, other autoimmune disease, pregnancy or lactation was left out. There are 14 residues in the CDR3. Germline loops: CDR1 SQVTM, CDR2 ANQGSEA. RNA transcripts were the template for amplifying TCR beta CDR3 regions. A first-round RT-PCR of the TCR CDR3 used the HTBI primer set. TCRdb fed the multiplex PCR reads into MiXCR, producing one record per CDR3 protein. The sample lists approximately 430,000 distinct CDR3 sequences, roughly 14% occurring once. The chain carries TRBV29-1 and TRBJ2-2; 10 bases agree with TRBD1. The sequence was obtained from a man in his late teens or twenties with Graves' ophthalmopathy. The sample taken for sequencing was blood. CDR3 residues: CSVTGGFNTGELVF. As DNA, the CDR3 is TGCAGCGTGACAGGGGGCTTTAACACCGGGGAGCTGGTTTTT.